This is a list of T cell receptor beta chains from one sample in a study of T cell responses to AZD1222 COVID-19 vaccine. Here immunoSEQ multiplex PCR was the method, and the copy in TCRdb shows in-frame clones only, minus some. The sample carries 110,000 or so clones, more than 80% recorded once. Sequencing was performed on peripheral blood, taken 28 days after the second dose of the MenACWY control vaccine. These receptor sequences come from an adult who received the MenACWY meningococcal vaccine as a control. CDR3s include the opening cysteine and the closing phenylalanine or tryptophan. The D gene is left open where the match is weak. Where a row states a size, it is once, few, many or the class of an expanded clone; other rows omit it.

V: TRBV7-9; J: TRBJ1-2; size: .; D: TRBD1; CDR3: CASSLGTGYGYTF; DNA: TGTGCCAGCAGCTTAGGGACAGGCTATGGCTACACCTTC
V: TRBV30; J: TRBJ2-7; size: .; D: .; CDR3: CAWSVGGEQYF; DNA: TGTGCCTGGAGTGTGGGTGGGGAGCAGTACTTC
V: TRBV18; J: TRBJ2-3; size: .; D: .; CDR3: CASSPESYTDTQYF; DNA: TGTGCCAGCTCACCAGAGTCCTACACAGATACGCAGTATTTT
V: TRBV5-6; J: TRBJ2-5; size: .; D: .; CDR3: CASSPANQETQYF; DNA: TGTGCCAGCAGCCCAGCGAACCAAGAGACCCAGTACTTC
V: TRBV2; J: TRBJ1-4; size: .; D: .; CDR3: CASRGRSGYDEKLFF; DNA: TGTGCCAGCAGGGGAAGGTCGGGGTACGATGAAAAACTGTTTTTT
V: TRBV11-2; J: TRBJ2-2; size: .; D: .; CDR3: CASSLAGVTGELFF; DNA: TGTGCCAGCAGCTTAGCCGGTGTAACCGGGGAGCTGTTTTTT
V: TRBV4-3; J: TRBJ2-1; size: .; D: .; CDR3: CASSQDIWARDGFF; DNA: TGCGCCAGCAGCCAAGATATTTGGGCACGAGATGGGTTCTTC
V: TRBV27; J: TRBJ1-1; size: .; D: .; CDR3: CASSLSGGAHTEAFF; DNA: TGTGCCAGCAGTTTATCGGGGGGCGCACACACTGAAGCTTTCTTT
V: TRBV27; J: TRBJ2-3; size: few; D: TRBD2; CDR3: CASSPLGGPLGGDTQYF; DNA: TGTGCCAGCAGTCCCCTCGGGGGACCGCTGGGAGGGGATACGCAGTATTTT
V: TRBV13; J: TRBJ1-2; size: .; D: .; CDR3: CASSPSGQDPNYGYTF; DNA: TGTGCCAGCAGCCCCTCGGGGCAGGACCCTAACTATGGCTACACCTTC
V: TRBV19; J: TRBJ1-4; size: .; D: .; CDR3: CASRVATNEKLFF; DNA: TGTGCCAGCAGAGTTGCAACTAATGAAAAACTGTTTTTT
V: TRBV19; J: TRBJ1-1; size: few; D: .; CDR3: CASSIREGAEAFF; DNA: TGTGCCAGTAGTATCCGGGAGGGGGCTGAAGCTTTCTTT
V: TRBV5-1; J: TRBJ1-6; size: .; D: .; CDR3: CASSLEAGANSPLHF; DNA: TGCGCCAGCAGCTTGGAGGCAGGGGCCAATTCACCCCTCCACTTT
V: TRBV6-2/TRBV6-3; J: TRBJ2-5; size: .; D: TRBD1; CDR3: CASSYTPGQGIQETQYF; DNA: TGTGCCAGCAGTTACACTCCGGGACAGGGAATCCAAGAGACCCAGTACTTC
V: TRBV2; J: TRBJ2-1; size: .; D: .; CDR3: CASTDRGLLNNEQFF; DNA: TGTGCCAGCACCGACCGGGGGCTACTAAACAATGAGCAGTTCTTC
V: TRBV11-3; J: TRBJ2-3; size: .; D: .; CDR3: CASSLTTSTDTQYF; DNA: TGTGCCAGCAGCTTGACAACCAGCACAGATACGCAGTATTTT
V: TRBV19; J: TRBJ1-5; size: .; D: .; CDR3: CASSNLWQPQHF; DNA: TGTGCCAGTAGCAACCTATGGCAGCCCCAGCATTTT
V: TRBV19; J: TRBJ2-5; size: .; D: TRBD2; CDR3: CASSPRLAGTQETQYF; DNA: TGTGCCAGTAGTCCAAGACTAGCGGGAACCCAAGAGACCCAGTACTTC
V: TRBV14; J: TRBJ2-1; size: .; D: TRBD2; CDR3: CASSQDNELAGGNEQFF; DNA: TGTGCCAGCAGCCAAGATAATGAGTTAGCGGGAGGTAATGAGCAGTTCTTC
V: TRBV7-9; J: TRBJ2-2; size: once; D: TRBD2; CDR3: CASSLSLAGVMGELFF; DNA: TGTGCCAGCAGCTTAAGTCTAGCGGGAGTCATGGGGGAGCTGTTTTTT
V: TRBV4-1; J: TRBJ2-1; size: .; D: TRBD2; CDR3: CASSQLAGSYNEQFF; DNA: TGCGCCAGCAGCCAACTAGCGGGAAGCTACAATGAGCAGTTCTTC
V: TRBV7-6; J: TRBJ2-3; size: .; D: TRBD1; CDR3: CASSLAGGSTQYF; DNA: TGTGCCAGCAGCTTAGCAGGGGGCAGTACGCAGTATTTT
V: TRBV18; J: TRBJ1-2; size: .; D: .; CDR3: CASSRSSNYGYTF; DNA: TGTGCCAGCTCACGTTCGAGTAACTATGGCTACACCTTC
V: TRBV7-9; J: TRBJ1-2; size: .; D: TRBD1; CDR3: CASSLLLGQGYGYTF; DNA: TGTGCCAGCAGCCTGCTATTGGGACAGGGCTATGGCTACACCTTC
V: TRBV27; J: TRBJ2-1; size: .; D: TRBD2; CDR3: CASSLLAGEMYNEQFF; DNA: TGTGCCAGCAGTTTATTGGCGGGAGAGATGTACAATGAGCAGTTCTTC
V: TRBV14; J: TRBJ2-2; size: .; D: .; CDR3: CASSQVGSGELFF; DNA: TGTGCCAGCAGCCAAGTGGGCTCCGGGGAGCTGTTTTTT
V: TRBV18; J: TRBJ2-5; size: once; D: .; CDR3: CASSPPGSQETQYF; DNA: TGTGCCAGCTCACCACCGGGCAGTCAAGAGACCCAGTACTTC
V: TRBV7-2; J: TRBJ2-6; size: .; D: .; CDR3: CASSFARRSGANVLTF; DNA: TGTGCCAGCAGCTTTGCCAGGCGCTCTGGGGCCAACGTCCTGACTTTC
V: TRBV19; J: TRBJ1-5; size: .; D: .; CDR3: CASSIDSKHNQPQHF; DNA: TGTGCCAGTAGTATCGACAGTAAGCACAATCAGCCCCAGCATTTT
V: TRBV27; J: TRBJ1-1; size: .; D: .; CDR3: CASSSTGATEAFF; DNA: TGTGCCAGCAGTTCGACCGGAGCCACTGAAGCTTTCTTT
V: TRBV6-2/TRBV6-3; J: TRBJ1-1; size: .; D: .; CDR3: CASSFLQGGLGNTEAFF; DNA: TGTGCCAGCAGTTTCCTACAGGGTGGTCTTGGGAACACTGAAGCTTTCTTT
V: TRBV24-1; J: TRBJ2-1; size: .; D: .; CDR3: CATSSSGLEGNEQFF; DNA: TGTGCCACCAGCTCTTCCGGACTGGAGGGCAATGAGCAGTTCTTC
V: TRBV28; J: TRBJ1-6; size: .; D: TRBD1; CDR3: CASKPGQGNNSPLHF; DNA: TGTGCCAGCAAACCGGGACAGGGGAATAATTCACCCCTCCACTTT
V: TRBV7-9; J: TRBJ1-1; size: .; D: .; CDR3: CASSLVVNTEAFF; DNA: TGTGCCAGCAGCTTAGTAGTGAACACTGAAGCTTTCTTT
V: TRBV6-2/TRBV6-3; J: TRBJ2-3; size: .; D: TRBD1; CDR3: CASSYRTGDSQDTQYF; DNA: TGTGCCAGCAGTTACCGTACAGGGGATTCACAAGATACGCAGTATTTT
V: TRBV7-2; J: TRBJ2-1; size: .; D: TRBD1; CDR3: CASSFGTGTPYNEQFF; DNA: TGTGCCAGCAGCTTCGGGACAGGGACACCGTACAATGAGCAGTTCTTC
V: TRBV11-2; J: TRBJ1-2; size: .; D: .; CDR3: CASSLHGNYGYTF; DNA: TGTGCCAGCAGCTTACATGGAAACTATGGCTACACCTTC
V: TRBV7-9; J: TRBJ2-5; size: .; D: .; CDR3: CASSRVAETQYF; DNA: TGTGCCAGCAGTCGGGTGGCCGAGACCCAGTACTTC
V: TRBV21-1; J: TRBJ2-3; size: .; D: .; CDR3: CASNSSGASTDTQYF; DNA: TGTGCCAGCAACTCGAGCGGAGCAAGCACAGATACGCAGTATTTT
V: TRBV19; J: TRBJ1-1; size: .; D: .; CDR3: CASSRWEGAEAFF; DNA: TGTGCCAGTTCCAGATGGGAGGGCGCTGAAGCTTTCTTT
V: TRBV27; J: TRBJ2-7; size: .; D: TRBD2; CDR3: CASSLAAGGSSYEQYF; DNA: TGTGCCAGCAGTTTAGCAGCGGGAGGGAGCTCCTACGAGCAGTACTTC
V: TRBV6-5; J: TRBJ1-5; size: .; D: .; CDR3: CASNPDSPGQPQHF; DNA: TGTGCCAGCAACCCGGACAGTCCGGGTCAGCCCCAGCATTTT
V: TRBV5-1; J: TRBJ1-1; size: .; D: TRBD1; CDR3: CASSSGTGVNTEAFF; DNA: TGCGCCAGCAGCTCCGGGACAGGGGTCAACACTGAAGCTTTCTTT
V: TRBV6-5; J: TRBJ1-1; size: .; D: .; CDR3: CASSRLMNTEAFF; DNA: TGTGCCAGCAGCAGGCTAATGAACACTGAAGCTTTCTTT
V: TRBV6-5; J: TRBJ1-1; size: .; D: TRBD1; CDR3: CASRPDRGSNTEAFF; DNA: TGTGCCAGCAGACCGGACAGGGGGTCGAACACTGAAGCTTTCTTT
V: TRBV18; J: TRBJ1-1; size: .; D: TRBD1; CDR3: CASSPADGRGRRAFF; DNA: TGTGCCAGCTCACCTGCCGATGGCAGGGGGCGCCGGGCTTTCTTT